The rows below give T cell receptor beta chains drawn from one sample of a study of response to subunit inactivated influenza vaccine. From the RT-PCR reads, TCRdb called clonotypes with MiXCR, one entry per CDR3 protein. The table lists around 760,000 distinct CDR3 sequences, over 11% of them singletons. The source material was PBMCs from blood, sampled roughly 2 weeks before vaccination. These receptors came from a man in his fifties or sixties who received an inactivated influenza vaccine. Each CDR3 is given without its conserved first and last residue.

>TRBJ2-5|TRBV20-1
SARHSTGQETQY
>TRBJ2-5|TRBV9
ASSESSAYQETQY
>TRBJ1-1|TRBV6-5
ASSWTREGAEAF
>TRBJ2-7|TRBV9
ASSVDMGGPYEQY
>TRBJ2-5|TRBV5-1
ASSLNRDTLVETQY
>TRBJ2-2|TRBV6-5
ASSYTGGHRELF
>TRBJ2-1|TRBV6-1
ASRGENSNEQF
>TRBJ2-1|TRBV10-3
AISDSGRFYNEQF
>TRBJ1-3|TRBV27
ASRRTGYSGNTIY
>TRBJ2-2|TRBV4-3
ASSPTYRVPAGELF
>TRBJ1-5|TRBV5-6
ASSFGGAKPQH
>TRBJ1-5|TRBV3-1
ASSQGPLSNQPQH
>TRBJ2-3|TRBV29-1
SVVAGGRTDTQY
>TRBJ1-1|TRBV7-2
ASSTTGQSTEAF
>TRBJ1-1|TRBV4-1
ASSLSKNTEAF
>TRBJ1-2|TRBV29-1
SVVGWDRTAHYGYT